This T cell receptor beta chain was obtained from a study of cytomegalovirus exposure and HLA in healthy donors. Whole-study findings and limits: Specificity of a few CMV-associated chains for CMV antigens was verified in vitro.

From germline, CDR1 is LNHDA and CDR2 SQIVND (reference sequence). There are 13 residues in the CDR3. Trimming left V 3 bases short and J 2 bases short, with 7 bases between. Comment on this clone: As yet, its antigen is unknown.

Sequencing used immunoSEQ multiplex PCR; TCRdb keeps in-frame clones, though not all of them. This repertoire shows approximately 200,000 clones, about 91% found once; its top ten account for about 2.7%. The chain couples TRBV19 to TRBJ1-2; possibly TRBD1 for D (5 bases). The receptor was isolated from a woman aged 18-29 years in good health and CMV-seronegative. Sequencing used PBMCs. CDR3 bases: TGTGCCAGTAGTATGACAGTGAACTATGGCTACACCTTC. Amino acid sequence: CASSMTVNYGYTF.